A single sample gave rise to the 20 T cell receptor beta chains below, sequenced in a study of T cell responses to AZD1222 COVID-19 vaccine. Generated by immunoSEQ multiplex PCR, the TCRdb table keeps only in-frame clones and is missing some. The repertoire includes about 84,000 clones, around nine tenths of them detected once, and under 14% sits in the top ten. Sample: peripheral blood, taken 28 days after the second AZD1222 dose. These receptors came from an adult who received the AZD1222 COVID-19 vaccine.

This chain uses TRBV6-6 with TRBJ2-3; 14 bases line up with TRBD2. From germline, CDR1 is MNHNY and CDR2 SVGAGI (reference sequence). V lost 7 bases, J lost 1 base, and 4 bases stayed unmatched. The CDR3 consists of 16 residues. CDR3 region: CASTGTSGGRTDTQYF. CDR3 sequence (DNA): TGTGCCAGCACCGGGACTAGCGGGGGCCGCACAGATACGCAGTATTTT.

V usage is TRBV2 and J usage is TRBJ1-4; D uncertain. Germline V gives CDR1 SNHLY, CDR2 FYNNEI. Trimming took off 2 bases at V and 8 bases at J, with 6 bases between the two ends. This CDR3 has 12 amino acids. The CDR3, as DNA: TGTGCCAGCAGTGAACGGGCGGAAAAACTGTTTTTT. Translating it yields CASSERAEKLFF.

The chain combines TRBV19 with TRBJ1-6; no firm D call. The CDR3 runs 12 residues. Germline loops: CDR1 LNHDA, CDR2 SQIVND (reference sequence). The germline V and J ends were trimmed by 0 bases and 13 bases, with 7 bases remaining between them. CDR3 amino acids: CASSIDEEPLHF. Written as DNA, the CDR3 is TGTGCCAGTAGTATAGATGAGGAGCCCCTCCACTTT.

CDR3 region: CASSITGRRDTQYF. CDR3 coding DNA: TGTGCCAGTAGTATTACAGGACGGAGGGATACGCAGTATTTT. The chain uses TRBV19 and TRBJ2-3; tentatively, D is TRBD1 or TRBD2 (5 bases each). CDR1 and CDR2 from the germline V gene are LNHDA and SQIVND (reference sequence). Between the trimmed V and J ends, which lost 3 bases and 6 bases, there was a span of 13 bases. The CDR3 is made up of 14 amino acids.

This clone has only one observation. The genes are TRBV27 and TRBJ2-1; no definite D call. Trimming shortened V by 2 bases and J by 0 bases, and 17 bases separated the two germline ends. Germline CDR1 MNHEY, CDR2 SMNVEV (reference sequence). This CDR3 spans 18 amino acids. The CDR3 is CASSLLSLIPSSYNEQFF. CDR3 DNA sequence: TGTGCCAGCAGTTTACTATCCTTAATCCCCTCCTCCTACAATGAGCAGTTCTTC.

CDR3 in amino acids: CASSSQGAYQPQHF. For the CDR3, the DNA is TGTGCCAGCAGCTCCCAGGGGGCATACCAGCCCCAGCATTTT. The chain links TRBV7-8 to TRBJ1-5, with TRBD1 matching over 8 bases. Unmatched junction bases numbered 6, after V lost 4 bases and J lost 7 bases. From germline, CDR1 is SGHVS and CDR2 FQNEAQ. The CDR3 spans 14 residues. Variable domain in full (rest from reference TRBV7-8 and TRBJ1-5): GAGVSQSPRYKVAKRGQDVALRCDPISGHVSLFWYQQALGQGPEFLTYFQNEAQLDKSGLPSDRFFAERPEGSVSTLKIQRTQQEDSAVYLCASSSQGAYQPQHFGDGTRLSIL.

The gene calls are TRBV18 and TRBJ2-1; 9 bases are a match to TRBD2. The V gene's germline CDR1 is KGHSH and CDR2 LQKENI. The CDR3 totals 15 residues. Losses at the gene ends were 3 bases for V and 4 bases for J; bases not matched to a gene: 4. The CDR3 nucleotides are TGTGCCAGCTCACCGCGGGGGGGAGAGTACAATGAGCAGTTCTTC. It yields the protein CASSPRGGEYNEQFF.

This chain links TRBV7-2 with TRBJ2-2, with 12 bases identical to TRBD1. This CDR3 has 18 amino acids. Trimming at V came to 7 bases and at J to 0 bases, leaving 9 bases not matched to a gene. Looked up from germline, CDR1 is SGHTA and CDR2 is FQGNSA. CDR3: CASKPYGTGGSNTGELFF. CDR3 bases: TGTGCCAGCAAACCTTATGGGACAGGGGGCTCGAACACCGGGGAGCTGTTTTTT.

V and J are TRBV6-5 and TRBJ2-4; D remains ambiguous. The germline V and J ends were trimmed by 2 bases and 0 bases, with 11 bases remaining between them. Looked up from germline, CDR1 is MNHEY and CDR2 is SVGAGI. This CDR3 contains 16 residues. CDR3 sequence (DNA): TGTGCCAGCAGTTACACCGAAGACCTAGCCAAAAACATTCAGTACTTC. Translated: CASSYTEDLAKNIQYF.

This chain links TRBV19 with TRBJ1-2; D ambiguous. The CDR3 is 13 amino acids. In germline, CDR1 is LNHDA, CDR2 SQIVND (reference sequence). Trimming stripped 4 bases from V and 2 bases from J, with 8 bases between. This CDR3 is CASSTGENYGYTF. The CDR3, as DNA: TGTGCCAGTAGTACCGGGGAGAACTATGGCTACACCTTC.

The gene calls are TRBV5-6 and TRBJ2-3, with 11 positions matching TRBD2. The CDR3 loop spans 16 amino acids. V gave up 3 bases and J gave up 3 bases; unmatched junction bases: 6. From germline, CDR1 is SGHDT and CDR2 YYEEEE. The CDR3 DNA reads as TGTGCCAGCAGCTGGGTTAGCGGGGGGGTTACAGATACGCAGTATTTT. Amino acid sequence: CASSWVSGGVTDTQYF.

The V gene is TRBV12-3 or TRBV12-4, the J gene TRBJ2-2; D not certain. The CDR3 runs to 13 residues. V lost 5 bases to trimming and J lost 3 bases, with 7 bases between them. The CDR3 DNA sequence: TGTGCCAGCAGTCCATCTCACACCGGGGAGCTGTTTTTT. Amino acids: CASSPSHTGELFF.

The J gene is TRBJ1-5, the V gene TRBV6-1, with D unresolved. V shed 1 base and J shed 7 bases, with 5 bases lying between them. The CDR3 covers 12 residues. Germline CDR1 and CDR2: MNHNS and SASEGT. CDR3: CASSEGGQPQHF. The CDR3 bases are TGTGCCAGCAGTGAAGGCGGGCAGCCCCAGCATTTT.

The V gene is TRBV6-2 or TRBV6-3, the J gene TRBJ2-1, with 9 bases identical to TRBD2. Per the germline V gene, CDR1 is MNHEY and CDR2 is SVGEGT. After removal of 5 bases from V and 3 bases from J, the junction contained 8 bases not matched to a gene. This CDR3 comprises 16 residues. The CDR3 nucleotides read TGTGCCAGCAGTCCCCGGGGTAGCGGGGGCTACAATGAGCAGTTCTTC. Translated, it gives CASSPRGSGGYNEQFF.

The chain is built from TRBV7-2 and TRBJ2-7; TRBD1 matches 7 bases. CDR1 and CDR2 from the germline V gene are SGHTA and FQGNSA. The CDR3 is 14 amino acids. Trimming cost V 2 bases and J 5 bases; bases outside gene matches: 6. The CDR3 DNA is TGTGCCAGCAGCTTACAACAGGGGAGCCACGAGCAGTACTTC. Amino acids: CASSLQQGSHEQYF.

This chain uses TRBV4-3 with TRBJ2-3, with TRBD2 matching over 11 bases. Trimming at V came to 0 bases and at J to 4 bases, leaving 9 bases not matched to a gene. The CDR3 sequence is 18 residues long. Per germline, CDR1 LGHNA and CDR2 YSLEER. DNA of the CDR3: TGCGCCAGCAGCCAAGAAGGCTTTGGACTAGCGGGCCCAGATACGCAGTATTTT. Amino acids: CASSQEGFGLAGPDTQYF.

This clone appeared a few times. CDR3 amino acids: CATSDLGRYNEQFF. Written as DNA, the CDR3 is TGTGCCACCAGTGACCTAGGGAGATACAATGAGCAGTTCTTC. The J gene is TRBJ2-1, the V gene TRBV24-1; D might be TRBD2 (5 bases). CDR3 size: 14 residues. Looked up from germline, CDR1 is KGHDR and CDR2 is SFDVKD. Trimming stripped 4 bases from V and 4 bases from J, with 10 bases between.

The rearrangement links TRBV7-8 to TRBJ2-7; no firm D call. Germline V CDR1 and CDR2: SGHVS, FQNEAQ. This CDR3 is 14 amino acids long. With 1 base removed from V and 0 bases from J, the gap between germline ends came to 7 bases. This CDR3 reads CASSLGGDSYEQYF. As DNA, the CDR3 is TGTGCCAGCAGCTTAGGTGGAGACTCCTACGAGCAGTACTTC.

The chain carries TRBV13 and TRBJ1-4; D unclear. Germline CDR1 and CDR2: PRHDT and FYEKMQ (reference sequence). The CDR3 totals 14 residues. Trimming pared 4 bases from V and 4 bases from J, leaving 10 bases between. CDR3 coding DNA: TGTGCCAGCAGCTCACCCCCTAGTAATGAAAAACTGTTTTTT. This codes for CASSSPPSNEKLFF.

The CDR3: CASSLGGSGGALDEQFF. The DNA of the CDR3 is TGTGCCAGCAGCTTAGGTGGTAGCGGGGGGGCTCTGGATGAGCAGTTCTTC. The chain carries TRBV11-3 and TRBJ2-1; TRBD2 matches at 11 bases. CDR3 length: 17 amino acids. The germline V gene has CDR1 SGHNT and CDR2 YENEEA. V dropped 1 base and J dropped 8; count of bases not matched to a gene: 10. The whole variable domain, remainder taken from reference TRBV11-3 and TRBJ2-1, is EAGVVQSPRYKIIEKKQPVAFWCNPISGHNTLYWYLQNLGQGPELLIRYENEEAVDDSQLPKDRFSAERLKGVDSTLKIQPAELGDSAVYLCASSLGGSGGALDEQFFGPGTRLTVL.